This T cell receptor (beta chain) is drawn from a study of CD8+CD57+ T cells in acquired aplastic anemia. Before being chosen for sequencing, patients had shown CD8+CD57+ cell expansion by flow cytometry. Genomic DNA acted as the template from which TCR beta VDJ combination and CDR3 sequence profiling were carried out. TCRdb passed the reads through MiXCR, listing each CDR3 protein once. The sample has around 430,000 distinct CDR3 sequences, about a third seen once. Comments on this clonotype: Its specificity is not known.

General study points: Patients did not significantly differ from controls in CD8+ Simpson's diversity.

CDR3 length: 16 residues. From germline, CDR1 is MGHRA and CDR2 YSYEKL. The germline V and J ends were trimmed by 0 bases and 0 bases, with 12 bases remaining between them. The chain joins TRBV4-1 to TRBJ2-7; D gene unclear. This clonotype originated in a human donor with aplastic anemia. The sequenced sample was sorted CD4+, CD8+, or CD8+CD57+ T cells (not recorded which) from PBMCs. CDR3 region: CASSQDPGASSYEQYF. In nucleotides, the CDR3 is TGCGCCAGCAGCCAAGATCCTGGTGCTAGCTCCTACGAGCAGTACTTC.